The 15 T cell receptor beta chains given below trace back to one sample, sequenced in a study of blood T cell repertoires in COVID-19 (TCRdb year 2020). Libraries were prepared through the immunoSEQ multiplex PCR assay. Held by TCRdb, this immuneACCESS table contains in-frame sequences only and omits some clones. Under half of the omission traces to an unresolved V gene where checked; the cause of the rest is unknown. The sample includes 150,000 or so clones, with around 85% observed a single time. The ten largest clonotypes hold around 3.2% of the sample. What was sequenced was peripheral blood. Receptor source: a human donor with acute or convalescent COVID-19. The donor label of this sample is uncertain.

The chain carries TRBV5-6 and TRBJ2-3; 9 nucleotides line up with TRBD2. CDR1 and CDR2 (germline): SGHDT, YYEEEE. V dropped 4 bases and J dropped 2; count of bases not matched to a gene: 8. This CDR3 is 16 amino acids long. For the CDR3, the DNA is TGTGCCAGCAGCCGTAGGGAGCGGGGGGTCACAGATACGCAGTATTTT. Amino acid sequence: CASSRRERGVTDTQYF.

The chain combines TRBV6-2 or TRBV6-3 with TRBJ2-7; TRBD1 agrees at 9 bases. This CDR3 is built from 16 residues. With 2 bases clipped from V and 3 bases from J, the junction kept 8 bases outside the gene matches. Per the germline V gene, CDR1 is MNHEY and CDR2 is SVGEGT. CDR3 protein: CASSYPDRGRSYEQYF. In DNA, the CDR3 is TGTGCCAGCAGTTACCCGGACAGGGGAAGGAGCTACGAGCAGTACTTC.

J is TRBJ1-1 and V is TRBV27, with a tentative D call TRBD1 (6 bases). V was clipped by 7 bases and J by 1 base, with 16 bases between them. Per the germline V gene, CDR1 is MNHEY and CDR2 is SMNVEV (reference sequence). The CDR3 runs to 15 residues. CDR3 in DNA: TGTGCCAGCACCACTTGGGGCAGGGGGAACACTGAAGCTTTCTTT. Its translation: CASTTWGRGNTEAFF.

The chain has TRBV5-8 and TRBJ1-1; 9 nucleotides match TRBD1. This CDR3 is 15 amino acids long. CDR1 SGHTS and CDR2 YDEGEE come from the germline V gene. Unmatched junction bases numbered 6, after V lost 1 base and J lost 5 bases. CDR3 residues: CASSLYRGRVTEAFF. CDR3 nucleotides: TGTGCCAGCAGCTTGTACAGGGGGCGCGTTACTGAAGCTTTCTTT.

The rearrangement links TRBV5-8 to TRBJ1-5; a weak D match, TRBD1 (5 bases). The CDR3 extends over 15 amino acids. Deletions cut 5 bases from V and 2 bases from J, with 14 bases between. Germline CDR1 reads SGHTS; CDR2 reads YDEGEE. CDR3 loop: CASSSGLRRNQPQHF. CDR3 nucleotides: TGTGCCAGCAGTTCGGGACTGAGGCGCAATCAGCCCCAGCATTTT.

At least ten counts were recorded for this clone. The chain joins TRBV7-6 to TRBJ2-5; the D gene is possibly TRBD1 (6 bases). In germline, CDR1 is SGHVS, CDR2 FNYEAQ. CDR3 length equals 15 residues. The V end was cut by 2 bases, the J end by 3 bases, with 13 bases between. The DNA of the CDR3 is TGTGCCAGCAGCTTACAGGGGCAGGGGAAAGAGACCCAGTACTTC. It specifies CASSLQGQGKETQYF.

The CDR3 protein is CASSLAGQANSPLHF. The CDR3 DNA reads as TGTGCCAGCAGCTTAGCGGGACAGGCTAATTCACCCCTCCACTTT. The chain has TRBV7-2 and TRBJ1-6; 8 bases agree with TRBD1. V lost 0 bases to trimming and J lost 6 bases; unmatched junction nucleotides: 1. This CDR3 is built from 15 residues. Germline V gene data show CDR1 as SGHTA and CDR2 as FQGNSA.

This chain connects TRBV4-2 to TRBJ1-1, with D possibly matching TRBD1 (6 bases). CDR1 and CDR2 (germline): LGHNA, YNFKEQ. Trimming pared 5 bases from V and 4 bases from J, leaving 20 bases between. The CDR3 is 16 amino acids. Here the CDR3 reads CASSGRSQGFFTEAFF. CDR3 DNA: TGTGCCAGCAGCGGTAGGTCCCAGGGGTTTTTCACTGAAGCTTTCTTT.

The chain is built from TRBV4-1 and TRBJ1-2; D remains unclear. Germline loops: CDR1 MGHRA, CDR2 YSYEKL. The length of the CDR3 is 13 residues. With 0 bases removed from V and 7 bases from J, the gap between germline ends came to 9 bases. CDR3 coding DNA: TGCGCCAGCAGCCAAGATAGAGGGCGTGGCTACACCTTC. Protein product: CASSQDRGRGYTF.

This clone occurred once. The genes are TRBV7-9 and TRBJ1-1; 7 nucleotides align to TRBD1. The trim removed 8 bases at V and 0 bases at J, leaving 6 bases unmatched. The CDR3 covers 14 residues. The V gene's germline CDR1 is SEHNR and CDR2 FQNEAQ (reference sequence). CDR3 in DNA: TGTGCCAGCGTCCAGGGACAGATGAACACTGAAGCTTTCTTT. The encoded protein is CASVQGQMNTEAFF.

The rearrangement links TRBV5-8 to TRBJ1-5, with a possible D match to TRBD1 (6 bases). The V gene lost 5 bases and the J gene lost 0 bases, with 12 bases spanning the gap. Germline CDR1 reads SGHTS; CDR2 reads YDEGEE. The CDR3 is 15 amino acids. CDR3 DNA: TGTGCCAGCAGTTCCGGGACACTTAGCAATCAGCCCCAGCATTTT. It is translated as CASSSGTLSNQPQHF.

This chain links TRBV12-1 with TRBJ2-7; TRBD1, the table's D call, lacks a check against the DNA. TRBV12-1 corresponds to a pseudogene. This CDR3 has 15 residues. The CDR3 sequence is CASSLNRDRLYEQYF. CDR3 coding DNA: TGTGCCAGCAGCTTAAACCGGGACAGGCTCTACGAGCAGTACTTC.

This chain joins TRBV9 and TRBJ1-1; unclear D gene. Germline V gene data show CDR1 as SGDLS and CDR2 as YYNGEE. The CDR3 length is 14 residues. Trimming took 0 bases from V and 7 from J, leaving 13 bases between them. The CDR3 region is CASSVVTTWNEAFF. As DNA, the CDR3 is TGTGCCAGCAGCGTAGTGACAACCTGGAATGAAGCTTTCTTT.

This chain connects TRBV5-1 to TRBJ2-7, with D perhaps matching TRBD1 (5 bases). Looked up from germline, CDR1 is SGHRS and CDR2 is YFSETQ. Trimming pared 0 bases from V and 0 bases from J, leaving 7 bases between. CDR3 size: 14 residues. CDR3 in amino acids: CASSLDQGSYEQYF. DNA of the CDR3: TGCGCCAGCAGCTTGGATCAGGGCTCCTACGAGCAGTACTTC.

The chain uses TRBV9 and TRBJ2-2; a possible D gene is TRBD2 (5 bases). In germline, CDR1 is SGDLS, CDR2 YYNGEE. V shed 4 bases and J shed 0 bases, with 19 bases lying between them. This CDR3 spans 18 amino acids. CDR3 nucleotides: TGTGCCAGCAGCCCCCTCGGCCTAGCCTTAGCGAACACCGGGGAGCTGTTTTTT. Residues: CASSPLGLALANTGELFF.